This TCR beta chain is from a study of cytomegalovirus exposure and HLA in healthy donors. Points from the study as a whole: Associated with cytomegalovirus, according to the listing, were 170 or so TCR beta chains. Three CMV-associated chains were confirmed in vitro to be specific for CMV antigens.

PCR employed 60 Vbeta and 13 Jbeta primers. The authors' processing: The count from a later analysis was roughly 80 million unique TCR beta chains, some 10 million of them shared. Assay used: immunoSEQ multiplex PCR; TCRdb lists only in-frame clones, some missing. Clone size and V and J calls were adopted from that table, with D and trimming inferred from the DNA. The profile covers 150,000 to 200,000 clones, with roughly four fifths appearing a single time and around 4.1% taken by the ten largest. Regarding this clone: Its antigen is unknown.

With 8 bases clipped from V and 4 bases from J, the junction kept 10 bases outside the gene matches. Germline-derived CDR1 and CDR2 are MNHNS and SASEGT. The CDR3 is made up of 14 amino acids. The sequence came from a man aged 50 to 60 in good health and CMV-seropositive. The sample comprised PBMCs. The chain carries TRBV6-1 and TRBJ1-2; 7 bases are a match to TRBD1. The CDR3 sequence is CASGVGDRTYGYTF. CDR3 in DNA: TGTGCCAGCGGAGTCGGGGACAGAACCTATGGCTACACCTTC.